Sequencing of this TCR beta chain was carried out in a study of cytomegalovirus exposure and HLA in healthy donors. Turning to this clone: The target antigen is unknown.

The donors were members of the validation cohort, which comprised 120 subjects and was separate from the first cohort of 666 subjects. Findings and caveats of the study: Among TCR beta chains, those listed as cytomegalovirus-associated numbered fewer than 200.

The germline CDR1 and CDR2 sequences are SEHNR and FQNEAQ (reference sequence). The V and J ends lost 5 bases and 1 base respectively, with 6 bases between them. There are 12 residues in the CDR3. The data were produced by immunoSEQ multiplex PCR, yet TCRdb's version contains in-frame clones alone and is incomplete. The sample records 120,000 to 150,000 clones, roughly 90% being singletons. The V gene is TRBV7-9, the J gene TRBJ2-7, with unresolved D. The receptor was isolated from a man aged 18-30 years in good health and CMV-seropositive. Sequencing input: PBMCs. The CDR3 coding sequence is TGTGCCAGCAGCCCCAATTCCTACGAGCAGTACTTC. It is translated as CASSPNSYEQYF.